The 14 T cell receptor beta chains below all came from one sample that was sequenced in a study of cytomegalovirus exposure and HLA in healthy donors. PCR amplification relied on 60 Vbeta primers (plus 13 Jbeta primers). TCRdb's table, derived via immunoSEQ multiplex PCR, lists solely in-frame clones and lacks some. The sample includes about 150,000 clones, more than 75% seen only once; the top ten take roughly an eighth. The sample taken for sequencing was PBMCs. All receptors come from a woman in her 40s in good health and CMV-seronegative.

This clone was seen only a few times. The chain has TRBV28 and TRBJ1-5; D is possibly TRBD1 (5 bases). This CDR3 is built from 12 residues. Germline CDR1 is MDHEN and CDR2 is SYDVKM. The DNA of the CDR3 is TGTGCTGGAAACAGGAGCAATCAGCCCCAGCATTTT. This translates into CAGNRSNQPQHF.

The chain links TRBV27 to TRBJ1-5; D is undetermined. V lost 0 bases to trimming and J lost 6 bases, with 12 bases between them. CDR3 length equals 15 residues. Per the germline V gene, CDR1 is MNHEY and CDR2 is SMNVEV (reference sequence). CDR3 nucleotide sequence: TGTGCCAGCAGTTTATCCTTCTTGGGCACTCAGCCCCAGCATTTT. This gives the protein CASSLSFLGTQPQHF.

CDR3 in amino acids: CASSTQLVEEGIQYF. The CDR3 nucleotides read TGTGCCAGCAGCACTCAATTGGTAGAGGAGGGCATTCAGTACTTC. This chain joins TRBV7-9 and TRBJ2-4; D perhaps matches TRBD2 (6 bases). Trimming removed 5 bases from V and 9 bases from J, with 20 bases in between. Germline loops: CDR1 SEHNR, CDR2 FQNEAQ (reference sequence). The CDR3 is 15 residues long. Drawing the rest from reference TRBV7-9 and TRBJ2-4, the complete variable domain is DTGVSQNPRHKITKRGQNVTFRCDPISEHNRLYWYRQTLGQGPEFLTYFQNEAQLEKSRLLSDRFSAERPKGSFSTLEIQRTEQGDSAMYLCASSTQLVEEGIQYFGAGTRLSVL.

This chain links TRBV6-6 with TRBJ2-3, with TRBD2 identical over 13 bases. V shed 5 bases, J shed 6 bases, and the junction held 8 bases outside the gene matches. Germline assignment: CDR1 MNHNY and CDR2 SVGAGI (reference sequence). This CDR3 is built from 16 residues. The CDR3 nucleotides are TGTGCCAGCAGTAAACTAGCGGGGGGGCTAATGGATACGCAGTATTTT. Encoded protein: CASSKLAGGLMDTQYF.

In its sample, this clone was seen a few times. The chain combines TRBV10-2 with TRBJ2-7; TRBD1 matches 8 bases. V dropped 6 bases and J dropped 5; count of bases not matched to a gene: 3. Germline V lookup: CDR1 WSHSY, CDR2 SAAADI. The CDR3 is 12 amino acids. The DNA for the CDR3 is TGCGCCAGCAGCCCAGGGGGCCACGAGCAGTACTTC. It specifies CASSPGGHEQYF.

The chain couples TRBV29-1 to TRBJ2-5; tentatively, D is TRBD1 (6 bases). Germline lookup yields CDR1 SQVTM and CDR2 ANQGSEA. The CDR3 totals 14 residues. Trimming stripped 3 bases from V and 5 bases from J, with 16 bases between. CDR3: CSVEDSRARETQYF. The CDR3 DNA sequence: TGCAGCGTTGAGGACAGCCGCGCCCGGGAGACCCAGTACTTC. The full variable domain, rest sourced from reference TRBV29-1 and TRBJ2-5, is SAVISQKPSRDICQRGTSLTIQCQVDSQVTMMFWYRQQPGQSLTLIATANQGSEATYESGFVIDKFPISRPNLTFSTLTVSNMSPEDSSIYLCSVEDSRARETQYFGPGTRLLVL.

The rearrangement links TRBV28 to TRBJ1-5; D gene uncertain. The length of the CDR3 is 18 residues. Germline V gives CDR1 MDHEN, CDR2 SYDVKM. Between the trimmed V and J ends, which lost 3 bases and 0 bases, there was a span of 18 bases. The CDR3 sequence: CASSFDPSTRASNQPQHF. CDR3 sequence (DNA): TGTGCCAGCAGTTTTGACCCCTCTACTAGAGCTAGCAATCAGCCCCAGCATTTT.

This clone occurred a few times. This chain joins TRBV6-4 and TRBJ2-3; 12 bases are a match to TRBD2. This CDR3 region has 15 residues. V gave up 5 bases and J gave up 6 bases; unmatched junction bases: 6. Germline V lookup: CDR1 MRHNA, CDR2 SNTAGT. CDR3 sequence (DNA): TGTGCCAGCAGTTCGACTAGCGGGGGCCAGGATACGCAGTATTTT. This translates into CASSSTSGGQDTQYF.

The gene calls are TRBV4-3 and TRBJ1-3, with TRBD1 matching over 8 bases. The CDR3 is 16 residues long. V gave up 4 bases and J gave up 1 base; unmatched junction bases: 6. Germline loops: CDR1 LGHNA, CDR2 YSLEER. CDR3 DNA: TGCGCCAGCAGCCCTCGACAGGGGCGTTCTGGAAACACCATATATTTT. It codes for CASSPRQGRSGNTIYF.

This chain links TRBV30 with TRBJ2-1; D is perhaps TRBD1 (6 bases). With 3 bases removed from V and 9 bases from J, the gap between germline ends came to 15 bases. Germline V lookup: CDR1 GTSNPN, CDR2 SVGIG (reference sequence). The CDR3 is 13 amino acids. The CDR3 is CAWRTQGVTEQFF. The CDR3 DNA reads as TGTGCCTGGAGAACACAGGGTGTGACTGAGCAGTTCTTC.

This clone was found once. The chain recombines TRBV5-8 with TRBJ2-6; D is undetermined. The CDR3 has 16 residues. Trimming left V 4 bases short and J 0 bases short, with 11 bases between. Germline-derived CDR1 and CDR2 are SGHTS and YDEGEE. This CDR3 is CASSAKRNSGANVLTF. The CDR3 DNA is TGTGCCAGCAGCGCGAAGAGAAACTCTGGGGCCAACGTCCTGACTTTC. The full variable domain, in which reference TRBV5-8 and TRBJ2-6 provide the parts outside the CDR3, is EAGVTQSPTHLIKTRGQQATLRCSPISGHTSVYWYQQALGLGLQFLLWYDEGEERNRGNFPPRFSGRQFPNYSSELNVNALELEDSALYLCASSAKRNSGANVLTFGAGSRLTVL.

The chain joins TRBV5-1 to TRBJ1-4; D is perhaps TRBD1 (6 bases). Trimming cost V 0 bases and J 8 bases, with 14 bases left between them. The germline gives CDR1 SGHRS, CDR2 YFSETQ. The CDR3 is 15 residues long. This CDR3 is CASSLDGGAKEKLFF. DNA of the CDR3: TGCGCCAGCAGCTTGGATGGGGGGGCCAAGGAAAAACTGTTTTTT.

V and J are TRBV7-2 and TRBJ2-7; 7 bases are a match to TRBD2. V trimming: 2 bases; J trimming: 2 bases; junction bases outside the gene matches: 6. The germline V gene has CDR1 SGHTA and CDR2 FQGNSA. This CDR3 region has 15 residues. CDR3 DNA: TGTGCCAGCAGCTTAAGCCTAGCGGTAACCTACGAGCAGTACTTC. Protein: CASSLSLAVTYEQYF.

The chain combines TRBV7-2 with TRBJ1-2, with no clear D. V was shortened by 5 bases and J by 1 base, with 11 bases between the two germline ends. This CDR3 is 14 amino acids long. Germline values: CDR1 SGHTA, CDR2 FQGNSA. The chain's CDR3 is CASSQWQNNYGYTF. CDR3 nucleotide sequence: TGTGCCAGCAGCCAATGGCAGAATAACTATGGCTACACCTTC.